This TCR beta chain is from a study of T-cell reconstitution after alpha-beta-depleted transplantation in children. Germline CDR1 and CDR2: MNHNY and SVGAGI (reference sequence). The CDR3 covers 15 residues. V lost 0 bases, J lost 4 bases, and 6 bases stayed unmatched. This clonotype has at least ten counts. Its specificity is unknown. General observations from the study: Counts and diversity of T cells one year after transplant came mostly from newly produced T cells. Recipient T cells and thymic progenitors that survived gave rise to the high TCRbeta diversity observed at day 60 in some patients. Several hundred graft clones that had expanded were reportedly the source of alpha-beta T cells about two months after transplant.

Preparation of the TCRbeta library used unique molecular identifiers. In TCRdb, the PCR reads were re-called with MiXCR into one record per CDR3 protein. The sample contains tens of thousands of distinct CDR3 sequences, under 6% of which appear only once. The genes are TRBV6-6 and TRBJ2-7, with TRBD2 identical over 7 bases. This TCR came from a female patient aged 2 to 10 who had a stem cell transplant for aplastic anemia, so the T cells may come from the graft donor. The starting material was PBMCs, mostly from graft donor cells, obtained 60 days after TCRalphabeta/CD19-depleted stem cell transplant. CDR3 loop: CASSYSVPGGYEQYF. In nucleotides, the CDR3 is TGTGCCAGCAGTTACTCGGTGCCCGGGGGGTACGAGCAGTACTTC.